Listed below are T cell receptor beta chains from one sample, sequenced in a study of read filtering for tumor transcriptome and immune sequencing. In TCRdb, the reads were re-called with MiXCR into one record per CDR3 protein. The table lists approximately 93,000 distinct CDR3 sequences, about 22% of them singletons. Sequencing used a population of CD138-negative cells sorted from bone marrow. Receptor source: a donor at least 40 years old with multiple myeloma. CDR3s include the opening cysteine and the closing phenylalanine or tryptophan. D genes are given only for firm matches. A row's size may be missing; if present it is once, few, many or a size class.

>TRBJ1-4|NA|NA|TRBV5-5
TGTGCCAGCAGCCATTACCAGGGAAATAATGAAAAACTGTTTTTT
CASSHYQGNNEKLFF
>TRBJ2-1|TRBD2|many|TRBV5-1
TGCGCCAGCAGCTCAGCGGGACTAGCGGGGGGGCCTAATGAGCAGTTCTTC
CASSSAGLAGGPNEQFF
>TRBJ2-7|NA|many|TRBV7-2
TGTGCCAGCAGCCCCACCGGGGGAGGATACGAGCAGTACTTC
CASSPTGGGYEQYF
>TRBJ1-2|TRBD1|many|TRBV29-1
TGCAGCGTTGATCCACAGGGGGCCAACTATGGCTACACCTTC
CSVDPQGANYGYTF
>TRBJ2-3|NA|many|TRBV7-6
TGTGCCAGCAGCTTAGCATCGCGAGCGGCAGATACGCAGTATTTT
CASSLASRAADTQYF
>TRBJ2-3|NA|many|TRBV7-7
TGTGCTAGCAGCTTAGGAGGGGCAGTCACAGATACGCAGTATTTT
CASSLGGAVTDTQYF
>TRBJ2-1|TRBD2|many|TRBV20-1
TGCAGTGCAACCGGGGGGGCAGAGTCCTACAATGAGCAGTTCTTC
CSATGGAESYNEQFF
>TRBJ1-5|TRBD1|few|TRBV12-3/TRBV12-4
TGTGCCAGCAGATCGGGGACAGGGTTCAATCAGCCCCAGCATTTT
CASRSGTGFNQPQHF
>TRBJ2-3|NA|many|TRBV5-1
TGCGCCAGCAGCTTTTTTTCCCCCGGCACAGATACGCAGTATTTT
CASSFFSPGTDTQYF
>TRBJ2-5|NA|many|TRBV7-9
TGTGCCAGCACACAGGGCGAACCCCAAGAGACCCAGTACTTC
CASTQGEPQETQYF
>TRBJ1-1|TRBD1|many|TRBV28
TGTGCCAGCAGTTCGGGACAGGGGGCTAACACTGAAGCTTTCTTT
CASSSGQGANTEAFF
>TRBJ1-1|NA|many|TRBV5-1
TGCGCCAGCAGCGCCTATGGTCAGATGAACACTGAAGCTTTCTTT
CASSAYGQMNTEAFF
>TRBJ1-5|TRBD1|many|TRBV10-2
TGCGCCAGCAGTCTCACAGGGGGCGTAGGTCAGCCCCAGCATTTT
CASSLTGGVGQPQHF
>TRBJ2-1|NA|once|TRBV7-3
TGTGCCAGCAGTCTCCAAAGTGAGACTAGTTACAATGAGCAGTTCTTC
CASSLQSETSYNEQFF
>TRBJ2-5|NA|many|TRBV18
TGTGCCAGCTCACCACATAACCAAGAGACCCAGTACTTC
CASSPHNQETQYF
>TRBJ2-3|NA|NA|TRBV5-1
TGCGCCAGCAGCTTGGGGGTAAGGGCAGATACGCAGTATTTT
CASSLGVRADTQYF
>TRBJ2-1|TRBD2|many|TRBV5-1
TGCGCCAGTAGCGGGGGGGCTGGTAATGAGCAGTTCTTC
CASSGGAGNEQFF
>TRBJ1-1|NA|many|TRBV24-1
TGTGCCACCAGTGATTTTAGGGACCCGGCGCATTTCTTT
CATSDFRDPAHFF
>TRBJ1-5|NA|few|TRBV19
TGTGCCAGTAGGACACAGGGCCAAGACAATCAGCCCCAGCATTTT
CASRTQGQDNQPQHF
>TRBJ2-1|TRBD1|NA|TRBV6-1
TGTGCCAGCAGTGGACAGGGAACCTCTCAGGGCAATGAGCAGTTCTTC
CASSGQGTSQGNEQFF
>TRBJ2-4|NA|few|TRBV29-1
TGCAGCGCCCGGGCCAAAAACATTCAGTACTTC
CSARAKNIQYF
>TRBJ2-7|NA|many|TRBV6-1
TGTGCCAGCAGTCCCAGGGTGACCTACGAGCAGTACTTC
CASSPRVTYEQYF
>TRBJ2-7|TRBD1|NA|TRBV18
TGTGCCAGCTCACCACCGGGACAGGGGTTCTACGAGCTGTACTTC
CASSPPGQGFYELYF
>TRBJ2-5|NA|NA|TRBV6-2/TRBV6-3
TGTGCCAGCAGTTACGGGACATTGAGTGGGGAGACCCAGTACTTC
CASSYGTLSGETQYF
>TRBJ2-7|TRBD2|many|TRBV5-1
TGTGCCAGCAGCTTGGAACGGGGGGCCTACGAGCAGTACTTC
CASSLERGAYEQYF
>TRBJ2-2|NA|few|TRBV5-1
TGCGCCAGCAGCCACGGCAGGGGAACCGGGGAGCTGTTTTTT
CASSHGRGTGELFF
>TRBJ1-1|TRBD1|few|TRBV9
TGTGCCAGCAGCAGTCCGGGACAGAGTAACACTGAAGCTTTCTTT
CASSSPGQSNTEAFF
>TRBJ1-1|NA|many|TRBV28
TGTGCCAGCAGTTTTGATCCCCGACGGGGAGCTTTCTTT
CASSFDPRRGAFF
>TRBJ2-1|NA|many|TRBV28
TGTGCCAGCAGTCTGGGCGGTGAGCAGTTCTTC
CASSLGGEQFF
>TRBJ2-1|TRBD2|many|TRBV4-2
TGTGCCAGCAGCCAGAGCGGGGGGAGCTCCTACAATGAGCAGTTCTTC
CASSQSGGSSYNEQFF
>TRBJ1-1|NA|many|TRBV20-1
TGCAGTGCTCCCAGGACACCGAACACTGAAGCTTTCTTT
CSAPRTPNTEAFF
>TRBJ1-4|NA|many|TRBV5-1
TGCGCCAGCAGACCTGGGGGGGGTGAAAAACTGTTTTTT
CASRPGGGEKLFF
>TRBJ2-2|NA|many|TRBV5-1
TGCGCCAGCAGATTGAGGGGGGGCGAGACCGGGGAGCTGTTTTTT
CASRLRGGETGELFF
>TRBJ2-4|NA|NA|TRBV29-1
TGCAGCGTAGGGGAGGCCAAAAACATTCAGTACTTC
CSVGEAKNIQYF
>TRBJ1-1|NA|NA|TRBV3-1
TGTGCCAGCAGCCAAATGTTCGTGAACACTGAAGCTTTCTTT
CASSQMFVNTEAFF
>TRBJ2-2|NA|many|TRBV5-1
TGCGCCAGCAGCTTTCGTCAGGGGAACACCGGGGAGCTGTTTTTT
CASSFRQGNTGELFF
>TRBJ2-7|NA|many|TRBV7-2
TGTGCCAGCAGCTTAACATTCGAGGAGCACTACGAGCAGTACTTC
CASSLTFEEHYEQYF
>TRBJ2-7|TRBD1|medium-sized|TRBV6-5
TGCGCCAGCAGCCCCGGGACAGCCTACGAGCAGTACTTC
CASSPGTAYEQYF
>TRBJ1-1|NA|many|TRBV5-1
TGCGCCAGCAGGTATTCTCAGGTTAACACTGAAGCTTTCTTT
CASRYSQVNTEAFF
>TRBJ2-7|NA|many|TRBV20-1
TGCAGTGCCCGGGTCGGGGCCGCTAATTACGAGCAGTACTTC
CSARVGAANYEQYF
>TRBJ1-2|NA|many|TRBV7-8
TGTGCCAGCAGCGGGAGACCAGCGGCCGGCTACACCTTC
CASSGRPAAGYTF
>TRBJ1-2|TRBD1|NA|TRBV2
TGTGCCAGCAGTGAGACAGGGGACGTGGGATATGGCTACGCCTTC
CASSETGDVGYGYAF
>TRBJ2-7|TRBD1|many|TRBV7-8
TGTGCCAGCACTTGGGGGACAGGTGTCTACGAGCAGTACTTC
CASTWGTGVYEQYF
>TRBJ2-5|NA|NA|TRBV5-1
TGCGCCAGCAGCTTGGCCCCGGGGGAAGAGACCCAGTACTTC
CASSLAPGEETQYF
>TRBJ2-5|TRBD2|few|TRBV5-1
TGCGCCAGCAGTGCAGCGGGGGCCCCACAAGAGACCCAGTACTTC
CASSAAGAPQETQYF
>TRBJ2-7|TRBD1|many|TRBV29-1
TGCAGCGTTGCCGACAGGGGTAAGCAGTACTTC
CSVADRGKQYF
>TRBJ2-7|NA|many|TRBV5-1
TGCGCCAGCAGGGAACTGGAGGGCTCCCAGGGGGAGCAGTACTTC
CASRELEGSQGEQYF
>TRBJ1-2|NA|few|TRBV30
TGTGCCTGGAGTAATAGTGGGTTAGGCTACACCTTC
CAWSNSGLGYTF
>TRBJ2-3|TRBD2|many|TRBV15
TGTGCCACCAGCAGAGATGTTAGGGCTAGCGGGGGCCGGGTGTATTTT
CATSRDVRASGGRVYF
>TRBJ2-2|NA|many|TRBV7-2
TGTGCCAGCAGAGAGGGGCAAACCGGGGAGCTGTTTTTT
CASREGQTGELFF
>TRBJ2-2|NA|few|TRBV5-1
TGCGCCAGCAGCTCGAGACAGGTTTGGGCCGGGGAGCTGTTTTTT
CASSSRQVWAGELFF
>TRBJ2-7|TRBD1|NA|TRBV12-3/TRBV12-4
TGTGCCAGCAGTTTCCTTGGTAGGGGGCGCGCCTACGAGCAGTACTTC
CASSFLGRGRAYEQYF
>TRBJ1-1|TRBD1|many|TRBV30
TGTGCCTGGACGGCCCAGGGACAGGGTCGTGCTTTCTTT
CAWTAQGQGRAFF
>TRBJ1-4|NA|many|TRBV7-8
TGTGCCAGCAGCTTATACGGGGGAGGTGAAAAACTGTTTTTT
CASSLYGGGEKLFF